These 26 T cell receptor beta chains share one sample of origin, sequenced in a study of OX40 agonist ivuxolimab in advanced cancers. Profiling relied on immunoSEQ multiplex PCR, and the TCRdb table lists in-frame clones only, not all of them. The sample includes some 40,000 clones, roughly 85% of them seen just once. The material was CD4+ or CD8+ T cells sorted from blood, obtained in a trial of the OX40 agonist ivuxolimab. The receptors here all came from an adult with an advanced solid tumor such as melanoma, head and neck, liver or kidney cancer.

The gene calls are TRBV15 and TRBJ2-7; D is unresolved. The ends were cut back, 4 bases at V and 1 base at J, with 11 bases in the middle. CDR3 length equals 14 residues. Germline values: CDR1 LNHNV, CDR2 YYDKDF (reference sequence). In DNA form, the CDR3 reads TGTGCCACCAGCACTGCAAGAAAGTCCTACGAGCAGTACTTC. Translation: CATSTARKSYEQYF. Supplemented by reference TRBV15 and TRBJ2-7, the full variable domain reads DAMVIQNPRYQVTQFGKPVTLSCSQTLNHNVMYWYQQKSSQAPKLLFHYYDKDFNNEADTPDNFQSRRPNTSFCFLDIRSPGLGDTAMYLCATSTARKSYEQYFGPGTRLTVT.

The genes are TRBV2 and TRBJ2-7, with a possible D match to TRBD2 (5 bases). The CDR3 totals 16 residues. The V end was cut by 5 bases, the J end by 0 bases, with 17 bases between. Germline CDR1 is SNHLY and CDR2 is FYNNEI. In nucleotides, the CDR3 is TGTGCCAGCAGTTTATCGGTCCTAGCCAACTCCTACGAGCAGTACTTC. This translates into CASSLSVLANSYEQYF. The whole variable domain, filled in from reference TRBV2 and TRBJ2-7, reads EPEVTQTPSHQVTQMGQEVILRCVPISNHLYFYWYRQILGQKVEFLVSFYNNEISEKSEIFDDQFSVERPDGSNFTLKIRSTKLEDSAMYFCASSLSVLANSYEQYFGPGTRLTVT.

The CDR3: CASSRTSEGEQFF. CDR3 bases: TGTGCCAGCAGCAGAACTAGCGAAGGTGAGCAGTTCTTC. This chain links TRBV7-3 with TRBJ2-1, with TRBD2 matching 7 bases. This CDR3 region has 13 residues. V dropped 5 bases and J dropped 9; count of bases not matched to a gene: 7. Germline values: CDR1 SGHTA, CDR2 FQGTGA.

The V and J genes are TRBV6-5 and TRBJ1-6, with 7 bases matching TRBD1. CDR3 length: 16 amino acids. V lost 4 bases to trimming and J lost 0 bases; unmatched junction nucleotides: 3. The germline V gene has CDR1 MNHEY and CDR2 SVGAGI. CDR3 sequence: CASSSGQSSYNSPLHF. The DNA of the CDR3 is TGTGCCAGCAGTTCGGGACAGAGCTCCTATAATTCACCCCTCCACTTT.

This clone was counted once. J is TRBJ2-5 and V is TRBV19; D is ambiguous. Trimming removed 6 bases at V and 5 bases at J, with 4 bases between. The CDR3 contains 10 residues. Germline V gene data show CDR1 as LNHDA and CDR2 as SQIVND (reference sequence). CDR3 coding DNA: TGTGCCAGTAGCGGGGAGACCCAGTACTTC. Translating gives CASSGETQYF. Combining the CDR3 with reference TRBV19 and TRBJ2-5 gives the whole variable domain DGGITQSPKYLFRKEGQNVTLSCEQNLNHDAMYWYRQDPGQGLRLIYYSQIVNDFQKGDIAEGYSVSREKKESFPLTVTSAQKNPTAFYLCASSGETQYFGPGTRLLVL.

The J gene is TRBJ1-2, the V gene TRBV2; no definite D call. Between the trimmed V and J ends, which lost 6 bases and 4 bases, there was a span of 12 bases. The CDR3 is 13 amino acids. CDR1 is SNHLY and CDR2 is FYNNEI in the germline V gene. The CDR3: CASRDGSSYGYTF. The CDR3 DNA reads TGTGCCAGCAGGGACGGTTCGAGCTATGGCTACACCTTC.

In this sample, this clone turned up a few times. The chain links TRBV14 to TRBJ1-1; D unclear. The V end lost 4 bases, the J end lost 0 bases, and 18 bases lay between the germline ends. CDR1 and CDR2 from the germline V gene are SGHDN and FVKESK. This CDR3 is built from 17 residues. The CDR3 region has the DNA TGTGCCAGCAGCCCTTTCGGTGGGATGGTGATGAACACTGAAGCTTTCTTT. Amino acid sequence: CASSPFGGMVMNTEAFF.

The chain combines TRBV9 with TRBJ1-2; a possible D gene is TRBD1 (5 bases). The CDR3 runs to 13 residues. In germline, CDR1 is SGDLS, CDR2 YYNGEE. V was cut by 3 bases and J by 6 bases, with 12 bases left in between. Here the CDR3 DNA reads TGTGCCAGCAGCGAGACAGACCTCGATGGCTACACCTTC. This codes for CASSETDLDGYTF.

This chain links TRBV9 with TRBJ1-2, with D tentatively TRBD1 (5 bases). Germline V gene lookup returns CDR1 SGDLS and CDR2 YYNGEE. Trimming cost V 0 bases and J 2 bases, with 11 bases left between them. This CDR3 spans 15 amino acids. CDR3 sequence: CASSVAGYENYGYTF. The DNA for the CDR3 is TGTGCCAGCAGCGTAGCAGGGTATGAAAACTATGGCTACACCTTC.

The chain couples TRBV4-3 to TRBJ2-1, with 7 bases matching TRBD2. J gave up 3 bases and V 4 bases, and 9 bases lay outside the gene matches. The CDR3 is 16 amino acids. Germline lookup yields CDR1 LGHNA and CDR2 YSLEER. The CDR3 protein is CASSLGSGNNYNEQFF. CDR3 bases: TGCGCCAGCAGCCTGGGGAGCGGGAACAACTACAATGAGCAGTTCTTC.

The chain is built from TRBV15 and TRBJ1-5, with D perhaps TRBD1 (5 bases). Germline loops: CDR1 LNHNV, CDR2 YYDKDF (reference sequence). The germline V and J ends were trimmed by 9 bases and 5 bases, with 8 bases remaining between them. The CDR3 is 11 amino acids. The chain's CDR3 is CATGGDQPQHF. As DNA, the CDR3 is TGTGCCACGGGAGGGGATCAGCCCCAGCATTTT.

The CDR3 is CASSRLIAGTDTQYF. The CDR3 DNA follows: TGTGCCAGCAGTCGCCTGATTGCGGGCACAGATACGCAGTATTTT. The V call is TRBV7-2, the J call TRBJ2-3; D unresolved. The CDR3 totals 15 residues. Germline-derived CDR1 and CDR2 are SGHTA and FQGNSA. V lost 6 bases, J lost 1 base, and 14 bases lay in between.

The chain links TRBV9 to TRBJ1-2; no reliable D call. V was clipped by 3 bases and J by 3 bases, with 15 bases between them. The CDR3 extends over 15 amino acids. CDR1 is SGDLS and CDR2 is YYNGEE in the germline V gene. The CDR3 bases are TGTGCCAGCAGCGGGGCCTCGACGGCGTACTATGGCTACACCTTC. Its translation: CASSGASTAYYGYTF.

V usage is TRBV27 and J usage is TRBJ2-1; 8 nucleotides align to TRBD2. The CDR3 contains 14 residues. Germline V gene lookup returns CDR1 MNHEY and CDR2 SMNVEV (reference sequence). With V trimmed by 5 bases and J by 3 bases, 3 bases remained unmatched. CDR3 coding DNA: TGTGCCAGCAGTCCGGGGGGGGGCTACAATGAGCAGTTCTTC. Residues: CASSPGGGYNEQFF.

This clone was seen a few times. The chain employs TRBV6-4 and TRBJ1-5; 7 nucleotides agree with TRBD1. The V gene end was trimmed by 6 bases and the J gene end by 6 bases; junction bases not matched to a gene: 8. There are 14 residues in the CDR3. Per the germline V gene, CDR1 is MRHNA and CDR2 is SNTAGT. The CDR3, as DNA: TGTGCCAGCAGCCTACAAGGGGGCGGTCAGCCCCAGCATTTT. Translation gives CASSLQGGGQPQHF.

In this sample, this clone turned up a few times. The chain links TRBV30 to TRBJ1-5, with D perhaps TRBD1 (5 bases). The CDR3 has 14 amino acids. V dropped 0 bases and J dropped 3 bases, with 9 bases sitting between them. From germline, CDR1 is GTSNPN and CDR2 SVGIG (reference sequence). The CDR3 region has the DNA TGTGCCTGGAGTGTGGGGCAAACCAATCAGCCCCAGCATTTT. Protein: CAWSVGQTNQPQHF.

The rearrangement uses TRBV6-1 and TRBJ1-2; D not certain. This CDR3 is 15 amino acids long. V was pared by 2 bases and J by 0 bases, with 10 bases between. Germline CDR1 and CDR2: MNHNS and SASEGT. CDR3 in amino acids: CASSEFPDPNYGYTF. The CDR3 region has the DNA TGTGCCAGCAGTGAATTCCCAGATCCTAACTATGGCTACACCTTC.

The chain has TRBV10-3 and TRBJ2-7; D may be TRBD2 (6 bases). V gave up 4 bases and J gave up 6 bases, with 16 bases separating them. The CDR3 length is 14 residues. CDR1 is ENHRY, CDR2 SYGVKD, per germline. This CDR3 reads CAISVPGLPTEQYF. CDR3 sequence (DNA): TGTGCCATCAGTGTCCCGGGACTGCCGACCGAGCAGTACTTC.

In DNA form, the CDR3 reads TGTGCCAGCAGTCCCCGGGAGGGAGAGCAGTACTTC. Its protein is CASSPREGEQYF. V is TRBV6-1 and J is TRBJ2-7, with 8 bases matching TRBD2. V lost 5 bases, J lost 7 bases, and 4 bases stayed unmatched. Per germline, CDR1 MNHNS and CDR2 SASEGT. CDR3 length: 12 amino acids.

The chain has TRBV13 and TRBJ1-2, with D maybe TRBD1 (5 bases). Per the germline V gene, CDR1 is PRHDT and CDR2 is FYEKMQ (reference sequence). The V end lost 0 bases, the J end lost 6 bases, and 11 bases lay between the germline ends. This CDR3 comprises 14 residues. DNA for the CDR3: TGTGCCAGCAGCTTAGGCGAACAGGTGAATGGCTACACCTTC. Its protein product is CASSLGEQVNGYTF.

V gene TRBV4-1 combines with J gene TRBJ2-7, with 7 nucleotides matching TRBD2. V trimming: 1 base; J trimming: 2 bases; junction bases outside the gene matches: 8. The CDR3 sequence is 16 residues long. Germline V CDR1 and CDR2: MGHRA, YSYEKL. CDR3 sequence: CASSQVSGGDAYEQYF. The CDR3 DNA reads as TGCGCCAGCAGCCAAGTTTCGGGGGGTGATGCCTACGAGCAGTACTTC.

V gene TRBV5-8 combines with J gene TRBJ1-5; TRBD1 is a possible D gene (5 bases). Trimming removed 0 bases at V and 4 bases at J, with 11 bases between. Looked up from germline, CDR1 is SGHTS and CDR2 is YDEGEE. This CDR3 is 15 amino acids long. The CDR3 sequence is CASSLGQGTNQPQHF. DNA of the CDR3: TGTGCCAGCAGCTTGGGGCAGGGTACTAATCAGCCCCAGCATTTT. Complete variable domain (other parts from reference TRBV5-8 and TRBJ1-5): EAGVTQSPTHLIKTRGQQATLRCSPISGHTSVYWYQQALGLGLQFLLWYDEGEERNRGNFPPRFSGRQFPNYSSELNVNALELEDSALYLCASSLGQGTNQPQHFGDGTRLSIL.

J is TRBJ2-5 and V is TRBV19; the D is unclear. CDR3 length equals 13 residues. CDR1 is LNHDA and CDR2 is SQIVND in the germline V gene (reference sequence). The V end was cut by 3 bases, the J end by 2 bases, with 7 bases between. The CDR3 sequence is CASSIQDQETQYF. DNA of the CDR3: TGTGCCAGTAGTATCCAGGATCAAGAGACCCAGTACTTC.

This chain uses TRBV4-1 with TRBJ2-7; 8 nucleotides align to TRBD2. This CDR3 comprises 17 residues. Germline V lookup: CDR1 MGHRA, CDR2 YSYEKL. J gave up 7 bases and V 4 bases, and 18 bases lay outside the gene matches. CDR3: CASSPQRVGLPGGEQYF. The CDR3 nucleotides are TGCGCCAGCAGCCCCCAGCGGGTCGGACTGCCGGGGGGGGAGCAGTACTTC.

The gene calls are TRBV27 and TRBJ2-7, with D possibly being TRBD2 (7 bases). CDR1 is MNHEY and CDR2 is SMNVEV in the germline V gene (reference sequence). V gave up 6 bases and J gave up 6 bases, with 15 bases separating them. This CDR3 comprises 13 residues. The CDR3 loop reads CASSPGGGAEQYF. DNA of the CDR3: TGTGCCAGCAGCCCCGGTGGGGGGGCCGAGCAGTACTTC.

The CDR3 nucleotides read TGTGCCAGCACCTTCACGACGGGGAACACTGAAGCTTTCTTT. This translates into CASTFTTGNTEAFF. The rearrangement links TRBV7-8 to TRBJ1-1; D unclear. Germline values: CDR1 SGHVS, CDR2 FQNEAQ. The CDR3 extends over 14 amino acids. V dropped 7 bases and J dropped 1 base, with 13 bases sitting between them.